These T cell receptor beta chains were read from a single sample in a study of yellow fever vaccine responses in identical twins. One entry per CDR3 protein results from TCRdb running MiXCR on the RT-PCR reads. The table records more than 5,500 distinct CDR3 sequences, 86% of them present only once. The source was T cells from blood (PBMCs), unsorted or a sorted subset (not recorded which), collected before or after yellow fever vaccination (not recorded which). The receptors stem from a woman aged 18-29 years who received the yellow fever vaccine. The CDR3 runs from the conserved cysteine through the conserved F or W. A D gene is named only where the DNA matches it firmly. For some rows the clone size is stated as once, few or many, or as a class when expanded; others skip it.

>-|12|TRBD1|TRBJ2-3|TRBV2
CASKGARDTQYF
TGTGCCAGCAAGGGGGCGCGAGATACGCAGTATTTT
>-|14|-|TRBJ1-1|TRBV15
CATSLEGRNTEAFF
TGTGCCACCAGCCTAGAAGGCAGGAACACTGAAGCTTTCTTT
>-|16|-|TRBJ2-7|TRBV18
CASSPLREQVNYEQYF
TGTGCCAGCTCACCCCTCAGGGAGCAGGTTAACTACGAGCAGTACTTC
>once|14|-|TRBJ1-2|TRBV2
CASSPHGIDYGYTF
TGTGCCAGCAGTCCTCACGGAATTGACTATGGCTACACCTTC
>-|19|TRBD2|TRBJ2-3|TRBV11-3
CASSLTRLAGVKVTDTQYF
TGTGCCAGCAGCTTAACCCGACTAGCGGGGGTTAAAGTCACAGATACGCAGTATTTT
>-|15|-|TRBJ2-1|TRBV11-3
CASSGGKSSYNEQFF
TGTGCCAGCAGCGGGGGGAAGAGCTCCTACAATGAGCAGTTCTTC
>few|11|-|TRBJ2-7|TRBV12-3/TRBV12-4
CASRGSYEQYF
TGTGCCAGCAGGGGGTCCTACGAGCAGTACTTC
>-|15|TRBD1|TRBJ1-5|TRBV10-3
CAIRPGQGDNQPQHF
TGTGCCATCAGGCCGGGACAGGGAGACAATCAGCCCCAGCATTTT
>-|14|-|TRBJ2-3|TRBV7-6
CASSEGLSTDTQYF
TGTGCCAGCAGTGAGGGACTGAGCACAGATACGCAGTATTTT
>-|13|-|TRBJ1-1|TRBV6-1
CASSAGENTEAFF
TGTGCCAGCAGTGCCGGGGAGAACACTGAAGCTTTCTTT